What follows are 5 T cell receptor beta chains derived from one specimen sequenced in a study of blood T cells in healthy people across ages (dated by TCRdb to 2015 to 2017). Libraries were prepared through 5' RACE. For sequencing, an Illumina HiSeq 2500 was employed. A second PCR of about 6 to 11 cycles was performed with a sample-barcoded 5' primer and a J-beta primer mix. TCRdb took the public reads, trimmed them with fastp at Q25, ran MiXCR for clone calling and kept in-frame beta chains. Every entry covers one CDR3 protein and lists the most common genes and DNA from its rows. The sample includes approximately 960,000 distinct CDR3 sequences, with under 35% observed a single time. 9.5% to 13% of the sample comes from the top ten. Separately, the same data were catalogued under a study of T cells of mothers and their children.

The sample comprised blood. These receptors were obtained from a middle-aged woman in good health.

This clonotype was counted at least ten times. The DNA for the CDR3 is TGTGCCATCAGTGTGGGGCAGGCTAACTATGGCTACACCTTC. Amino acid sequence: CAISVGQANYGYTF. The V gene is TRBV10-3, the J gene TRBJ1-2; tentatively, D is TRBD1 (5 bases). Trimming left V 4 bases short and J 0 bases short, with 9 bases between. Germline lookup yields CDR1 ENHRY and CDR2 SYGVKD. The CDR3 sequence is 14 residues long.

The V gene is TRBV12-3 or TRBV12-4, the J gene TRBJ1-1, with no clear D. The CDR3 has 13 amino acids. V lost 3 bases and J 1 base, leaving 6 bases between the germline ends. Written as DNA, the CDR3 is TGTGCCAGCAGTTTTACGGCGAACACTGAAGCTTTCTTT. Encoded protein: CASSFTANTEAFF.

This chain joins TRBV4-3 and TRBJ1-5, with D possibly being TRBD1 (6 bases). Trimming took 0 bases from V and 7 from J, leaving 16 bases between them. The CDR3 extends over 16 amino acids. Germline assignment: CDR1 LGHNA and CDR2 YSLEER. The DNA for the CDR3 is TGCGCCAGCAGCCAAGATAGGTCGGGGGCCAGCCAGCCCCAGCATTTT. It encodes CASSQDRSGASQPQHF.

This clonotype was detected a few times. The chain employs TRBV20-1 and TRBJ1-5; perhaps TRBD1 as D (6 bases). Germline V gives CDR1 DFQATT, CDR2 SNEGSKA (reference sequence). Trimming removed 3 bases at V and 0 bases at J, with 12 bases between. The CDR3 sequence is 15 residues long. CDR3 in DNA: TGCAGTGCTAGCGGGACACTCTATAGCAATCAGCCCCAGCATTTT. It encodes CSASGTLYSNQPQHF.

This clonotype was detected ten times or more. The gene calls are TRBV19 and TRBJ2-7; D unresolved. The V end lost 10 bases, the J end lost 2 bases, and 12 bases lay between the germline ends. The CDR3 contains 12 residues. Per germline, CDR1 LNHDA and CDR2 SQIVND (reference sequence). The CDR3 DNA follows: TGTGCCACCCGTCCAGGCCCCTACGAGCAGTACTTC. It is translated as CATRPGPYEQYF. Variable domain in full (rest from reference TRBV19 and TRBJ2-7): DGGITQSPKYLFRKEGQNVTLSCEQNLNHDAMYWYRQDPGQGLRLIYYSQIVNDFQKGDIAEGYSVSREKKESFPLTVTSAQKNPTAFYLCATRPGPYEQYFGPGTRLTVT.